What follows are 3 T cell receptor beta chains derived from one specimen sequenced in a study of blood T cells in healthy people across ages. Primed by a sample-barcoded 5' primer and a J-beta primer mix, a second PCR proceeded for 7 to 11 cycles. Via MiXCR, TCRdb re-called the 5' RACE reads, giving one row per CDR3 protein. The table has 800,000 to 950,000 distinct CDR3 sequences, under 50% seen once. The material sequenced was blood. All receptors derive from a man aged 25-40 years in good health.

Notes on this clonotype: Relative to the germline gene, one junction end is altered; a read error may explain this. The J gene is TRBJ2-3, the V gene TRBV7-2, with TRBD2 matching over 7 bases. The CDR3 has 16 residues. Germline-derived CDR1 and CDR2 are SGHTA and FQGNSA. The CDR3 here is CASSLGPGLSTGTQYF. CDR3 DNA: TGTGCCAGCAGCTTAGGTCCGGGACTAAGCACAGGTACGCAGTATTTT. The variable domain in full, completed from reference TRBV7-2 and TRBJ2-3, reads GAGVSQSPSNKVTEKGKDVELRCDPISGHTALYWYRQSLGQGLEFLIYFQGNSAPDKSGLPSDRFSAERTGGSVSTLTIQRTQQEDSAVYLCASSLGPGLSTGTQYFGPGTRLTVL.

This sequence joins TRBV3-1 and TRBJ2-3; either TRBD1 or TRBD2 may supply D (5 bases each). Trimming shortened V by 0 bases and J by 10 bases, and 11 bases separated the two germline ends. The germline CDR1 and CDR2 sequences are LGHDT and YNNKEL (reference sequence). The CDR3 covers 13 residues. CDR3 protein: CASSQEGGGPQYF. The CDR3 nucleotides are TGTGCCAGCAGCCAAGAGGGTGGGGGACCGCAGTATTTT.

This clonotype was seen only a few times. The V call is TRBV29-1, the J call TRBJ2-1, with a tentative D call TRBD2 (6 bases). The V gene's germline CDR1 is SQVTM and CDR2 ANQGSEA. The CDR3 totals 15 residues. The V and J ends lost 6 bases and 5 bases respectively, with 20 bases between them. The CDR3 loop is CSVGLGTLGNNEQFF. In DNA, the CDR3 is TGCAGCGTCGGATTGGGGACTCTCGGGAACAATGAGCAGTTCTTC.